These 28 T cell receptor beta chains came from one sample sequenced in a study of blood T cells in healthy people across ages. With a J-beta primer mix and a sample-barcoded 5' primer, a second PCR ran about 6 to 11 cycles. TCRdb passed the 5' RACE reads through MiXCR, listing each CDR3 protein once. In the table there are approximately 600,000 distinct CDR3 sequences, roughly 58% of which are singletons. The sample taken for sequencing was blood. The receptors here all came from a man in his fifties or sixties in good health.

This clonotype was detected a few times. The J gene is TRBJ2-5, the V gene TRBV20-1; D unresolved. Germline CDR1 DFQATT, CDR2 SNEGSKA (reference sequence). The CDR3 totals 14 residues. Trimming cost V 1 base and J 5 bases, with 14 bases left between them. The CDR3 loop is CSARGQVLGETQYF. CDR3 bases: TGCAGTGCTAGAGGGCAGGTCCTCGGGGAGACCCAGTACTTC.

This clonotype was seen a single time. The chain combines TRBV7-2 with TRBJ2-1, with 9 bases aligning to TRBD1. The J segment lost 4 bases and the V segment lost 2 bases, leaving 9 bases of the junction unmatched. CDR1 is SGHTA, CDR2 FQGNSA, per germline. CDR3 length: 17 residues. Here the CDR3 DNA reads TGTGCCAGCAGCTTAACTTCCCCGGGACAGGGTTACAATGAGCAGTTCTTC. Encoded protein: CASSLTSPGQGYNEQFF. The full variable domain, in which reference TRBV7-2 and TRBJ2-1 provide the parts outside the CDR3, is GAGVSQSPSNKVTEKGKDVELRCDPISGHTALYWYRQSLGQGLEFLIYFQGNSAPDKSGLPSDRFSAERTGGSVSTLTIQRTQQEDSAVYLCASSLTSPGQGYNEQFFGPGTRLTVL.

V usage is TRBV5-1 and J usage is TRBJ2-7; 8 bases are a match to TRBD1. The germline CDR1 and CDR2 sequences are SGHRS and YFSETQ. The J segment lost 4 bases and the V segment lost 0 bases, leaving 15 bases of the junction unmatched. This CDR3 region has 18 residues. CDR3 in amino acids: CASSLGYGTGTLEYEQYF. Here the CDR3 DNA reads TGCGCCAGCAGCTTGGGATACGGGACAGGAACCCTTGAGTACGAGCAGTACTTC.

J is TRBJ2-1 and V is TRBV29-1; 7 bases line up with TRBD2. The CDR3 covers 12 residues. Germline assignment: CDR1 SQVTM and CDR2 ANQGSEA. The V and J ends lost 7 bases and 6 bases, in that order; junction bases with no gene match: 6. CDR3 nucleotides: TGCAGCGCTGAGGGACTATTCAATGAGCAGTTCTTC. Its protein is CSAEGLFNEQFF.

The chain couples TRBV28 to TRBJ2-3, with D unresolved. Germline V lookup: CDR1 MDHEN, CDR2 SYDVKM. This CDR3 is 14 amino acids long. V was pared by 5 bases and J by 1 base, with 10 bases between. The CDR3 bases are TGTGCCAGCAGTCGTCTGATCGGCACAGATACGCAGTATTTT. Its protein product is CASSRLIGTDTQYF.

This chain links TRBV20-1 with TRBJ2-5, with unresolved D. Germline values: CDR1 DFQATT, CDR2 SNEGSKA (reference sequence). Trimming removed 5 bases at V and 2 bases at J, with 9 bases between. This CDR3 has 12 amino acids. The CDR3 DNA is TGCAGTGCTGGCCGAACGCAAGAGACCCAGTACTTC. Translating gives CSAGRTQETQYF.

This clonotype was seen a few times. The V call is TRBV5-6, the J call TRBJ2-1, with a weak D call TRBD2 (7 bases). From germline, CDR1 is SGHDT and CDR2 YYEEEE. V lost 2 bases, J lost 14 bases, and 11 bases lay in between. The CDR3 totals 11 residues. CDR3 nucleotides: TGTGCCAGCAGCTTAGGGGAGGGGGAGTTCTTC. This codes for CASSLGEGEFF. Variable domain in full (rest from reference TRBV5-6 and TRBJ2-1): DAGVTQSPTHLIKTRGQQVTLRCSPKSGHDTVSWYQQALGQGPQFIFQYYEEEERQRGNFPDRFSGHQFPNYSSELNVNALLLGDSALYLCASSLGEGEFFGPGTRLTVL.

This clonotype was seen more than once but under ten times. The chain uses TRBV20-1 and TRBJ2-1; D might be TRBD2 (7 bases). The DNA end favors TRBJ2-7, so the J call may be wrong. Germline CDR1 reads DFQATT; CDR2 reads SNEGSKA (reference sequence). CDR3 length equals 17 residues. CDR3 sequence reads: CSAAQINNVGGLDEQYF. In DNA, the CDR3 is TGCAGTGCCGCCCAGATTAACAATGTGGGGGGGCTGGACGAGCAGTACTTC.

This clonotype has a handful of counts. The genes are TRBV28 and TRBJ2-5; possible D gene TRBD1, 7 bases. V was cut by 6 bases and J by 5 bases, with 19 bases left in between. Germline CDR1 is MDHEN and CDR2 is SYDVKM. The length of the CDR3 is 15 residues. CDR3 sequence reads: CASSPGGTQRETQYF. CDR3 coding DNA: TGTGCCAGCAGCCCAGGGGGGACGCAACGGGAGACCCAGTACTTC.

This clonotype appeared a few times. A much larger clone lies one base from this, so it may be a read error. The rearrangement joins TRBV29-1 to TRBJ2-1, with 7 bases matching TRBD2. The DNA end lines up better with TRBJ2-7; the J call may be wrong. CDR1 and CDR2 (germline): SQVTM, ANQGSEA. The CDR3 runs to 13 residues. The CDR3 bases are TGCAGCGGGACGGGGAGGGGCGGGGACGAGCAGTACTTC. It encodes CSGTGRGGDEQYF.

The chain joins TRBV6-1 to TRBJ2-7; D gene ambiguous. Looked up from germline, CDR1 is MNHNS and CDR2 is SASEGT. There are 15 residues in the CDR3. Trimming pared 4 bases from V and 7 bases from J, leaving 20 bases between. The CDR3 sequence: CASSAMGNGPWEQYF. Written as DNA, the CDR3 is TGTGCCAGCAGTGCAATGGGTAACGGACCCTGGGAGCAGTACTTC.

J is TRBJ2-1 and V is TRBV28; 9 nucleotides align to TRBD1. In germline, CDR1 is MDHEN, CDR2 SYDVKM. The CDR3 contains 15 residues. V was pared by 7 bases and J by 3 bases, with 7 bases of the junction left unmatched. The CDR3 sequence: CASTRDRVNYNEQFF. CDR3 DNA sequence: TGTGCCAGCACTAGGGACAGGGTCAACTACAATGAGCAGTTCTTC.

V gene TRBV7-9 combines with J gene TRBJ2-6; TRBD1 matches at 7 bases. J gave up 4 bases and V 5 bases, and 2 bases lay outside the gene matches. Germline V gene lookup returns CDR1 SEHNR and CDR2 FQNEAQ (reference sequence). The CDR3 sequence is 14 residues long. CDR3 region: CASSPGQGANVLTF. CDR3 DNA sequence: TGTGCCAGCAGCCCGGGACAGGGGGCCAACGTCCTGACTTTC.

This rearrangement joins TRBV6-5 to TRBJ2-3, with a tentative D call TRBD2 (6 bases). V gave up 6 bases and J gave up 2 bases, with 15 bases separating them. This CDR3 has 15 amino acids. The germline CDR1 and CDR2 sequences are MNHEY and SVGAGI. CDR3 sequence reads: CASRDGGPHTDTQYF. CDR3 nucleotides: TGTGCCAGCAGGGACGGGGGACCACACACAGATACGCAGTATTTT.

The chain links TRBV5-1 to TRBJ1-2; D is ambiguous. Germline V gene lookup returns CDR1 SGHRS and CDR2 YFSETQ. The CDR3 is 14 amino acids. Trimming took 2 bases from V and 5 from J, leaving 13 bases between them. DNA for the CDR3: TGCGCCAGCAGCTTTGGGTCCGGCTGGTATGGCTACACCTTC. It is translated as CASSFGSGWYGYTF.

This clonotype was counted between two and nine times. The rearrangement joins TRBV7-9 to TRBJ2-1; 11 bases fit TRBD2. CDR1 is SEHNR and CDR2 is FQNEAQ in the germline V gene (reference sequence). The CDR3 length is 15 residues. V shed 5 bases, J shed 6 bases, and the junction held 6 bases outside the gene matches. CDR3 sequence reads: CASSPSGTSGNEQFF. The CDR3 DNA follows: TGTGCCAGCAGCCCATCCGGGACTAGCGGCAATGAGCAGTTCTTC.

A note on this clonotype: At one of its ends the junction is not consistent with the germline gene, which may arise from a read error. The chain recombines TRBV11-2 with TRBJ2-4, with 7 bases that match TRBD1. Judging by the DNA end, TRBJ2-7 fits better; the J call may be wrong. The germline CDR1 and CDR2 sequences are SGHAT and FQNNGV. This CDR3 is 14 amino acids long. The CDR3 here is CASSLDRVSAEQYF. The CDR3 DNA sequence: TGTGCCAGCAGCCTAGACAGGGTATCCGCCGAGCAGTACTTC.

J is TRBJ2-7 and V is TRBV6-5; D is perhaps TRBD2 (6 bases). This CDR3 comprises 13 residues. The V gene's germline CDR1 is MNHEY and CDR2 SVGAGI. The V end was cut by 8 bases, the J end by 0 bases, with 11 bases between. In DNA form, the CDR3 reads TGTGCCAGCGGGACTGATAGCTCCTACGAGCAGTACTTC. Encoded protein: CASGTDSSYEQYF.

The V call is TRBV7-2, the J call TRBJ2-6; D gene unclear. Germline V gene lookup returns CDR1 SGHTA and CDR2 FQGNSA. The CDR3 contains 16 residues. V lost 5 bases to trimming and J lost 0 bases, with 11 bases between them. CDR3 sequence reads: CASSLQISSGANVLTF. Here the CDR3 DNA reads TGTGCCAGCAGCCTACAGATTAGCTCTGGGGCCAACGTCCTGACTTTC.

The chain is built from TRBV4-1 and TRBJ2-1, with D tentatively TRBD2 (5 bases). Per germline, CDR1 MGHRA and CDR2 YSYEKL. The CDR3 is 16 residues long. The V and J ends lost 1 base and 3 bases respectively, with 13 bases between them. Here the CDR3 DNA reads TGCGCCAGCAGCCAAGCCCGTATGGGGAGCTACAATGAGCAGTTCTTC. This gives the protein CASSQARMGSYNEQFF.

Comments on this clonotype: At one of its ends the junction is not consistent with the germline gene, which may arise from a read error. CDR3 amino acids: CATSRDARRIASTDMQYF. CDR3 sequence (DNA): TGTGCCACCAGCAGAGATGCGCGACGGATTGCTAGCACAGATATGCAGTATTTT. The gene calls are TRBV15 and TRBJ2-3; maybe TRBD2 (5 bases). The CDR3 extends over 18 amino acids. CDR1 is LNHNV, CDR2 YYDKDF, per germline (reference sequence).

J is TRBJ2-3 and V is TRBV7-2; 9 nucleotides agree with TRBD2. CDR3 size: 15 residues. The ends lost 5 bases at V and 3 bases at J; junction bases unmatched: 6. The germline gives CDR1 SGHTA, CDR2 FQGNSA. The CDR3 loop is CASSPWSGGTDTQYF. The DNA of the CDR3 is TGTGCCAGCAGCCCGTGGAGCGGGGGGACAGATACGCAGTATTTT.

V usage is TRBV3-1 and J usage is TRBJ1-1; possibly TRBD1 for D (6 bases). Germline values: CDR1 LGHDT, CDR2 YNNKEL (reference sequence). This CDR3 contains 13 residues. V was trimmed by 5 bases and J by 6 bases, leaving 13 bases between them. The CDR3 loop reads CASSEQTGPEAFF. CDR3 nucleotides: TGTGCCAGCAGCGAACAAACAGGGCCTGAAGCTTTCTTT.

V is TRBV27 and J is TRBJ2-4, with a possible D match to TRBD1 (7 bases). The tail of the sequence fits TRBJ2-7 better, so the J call may be wrong. The CDR3 runs to 14 residues. Germline assignment: CDR1 MNHEY and CDR2 SMNVEV (reference sequence). The CDR3, as DNA: TGTGCCAGCAGTTTAGGGCAGGGGGAGGACGAGCAGTACTTC. Its protein is CASSLGQGEDEQYF.

This clonotype was detected ten times or more. J is TRBJ2-3 and V is TRBV5-1; 7 bases map to TRBD1. The germline V gene encodes CDR1 SGHRS and CDR2 YFSETQ. This CDR3 has 14 amino acids. With V trimmed by 4 bases and J by 1 base, 3 bases remained unmatched. The CDR3 protein is CASSPGQRTDTQYF. DNA for the CDR3: TGCGCCAGCAGCCCGGGACAGCGCACAGATACGCAGTATTTT.

In regard to this clonotype: A much larger clone differs by one base, so this may be a read error. The V call is TRBV4-1, the J call TRBJ2-7; D is ambiguous. The J call is doubtful: the DNA matches TRBJ2-1 better. Looked up from germline, CDR1 is MGHRA and CDR2 is YSYEKL. The CDR3 extends over 15 amino acids. CDR3 in DNA: TGCGCCAGCAGCCAACCTTCCTCGGGCACCTACGAGCAGTTCTTC. It codes for CASSQPSSGTYEQFF.

This clonotype came up many times. The chain recombines TRBV20-1 with TRBJ1-2; the D is unclear. Trimming shortened V by 3 bases and J by 0 bases, and 5 bases separated the two germline ends. The V gene's germline CDR1 is DFQATT and CDR2 SNEGSKA (reference sequence). The CDR3 sequence is 12 residues long. CDR3 coding DNA: TGCAGTGCTAGCAAAGCTAACTATGGCTACACCTTC. Protein sequence: CSASKANYGYTF.

V usage is TRBV6-6 and J usage is TRBJ1-5; the D is unclear. This CDR3 is 14 amino acids long. Trimming took 0 bases from V and 0 from J, leaving 3 bases between them. Germline V gives CDR1 MNHNY, CDR2 SVGAGI (reference sequence). The DNA for the CDR3 is TGTGCCAGCAGTTACTCGGGTAGCAATCAGCCCCAGCATTTT. Its protein is CASSYSGSNQPQHF.